The TCR beta chain under discussion was sequenced for a study of PD-L1 blockade in urothelial cancer. Overall study context: Dosed intravenously at 1,200 mg every 3 weeks, atezolizumab was initiated by patients around 2014. About 85% of the roughly 30 patients were males with bladder-origin urothelial cancer. Median T cell yield from blood was 130,000 to 150,000.

The CDR3 sequence is 16 residues long. CDR1 is SGHTA, CDR2 FQGNSA, per germline. The ends lost 5 bases at V and 5 bases at J; junction bases unmatched: 7. Synthetic TCR analog templates were spiked into each PCR. Sequenced by immunoSEQ multiplex PCR; TCRdb stores in-frame clones only, minus some. The sample has more than 80,000 clones; roughly 82% are singletons. This chain uses TRBV7-2 with TRBJ2-3; 13 bases agree with TRBD2. Specimen: PBMCs, collected around atezolizumab (anti-PD-L1) treatment. The TCR sequence derives from a man in his 70s with urothelial cancer. The CDR3 loop reads CASSTTSGRAGDTQYF. As DNA, the CDR3 is TGTGCCAGCAGCACCACTAGCGGGAGGGCGGGAGATACGCAGTATTTT.